One and the same sample provided the 27 T cell receptor beta chains below, sequenced in a study of T-cell memory formation after mild COVID-19. TCRdb re-called the 5' RACE reads with MiXCR, one entry per CDR3 protein. The profile shows over 30,000 distinct CDR3 sequences, roughly an eighth of them singletons. The sequencing sample was made of PBMCs or a T cell subset sorted from them (not recorded which). These receptors were collected from a man aged 18 to 35 who had mild COVID-19 (a few samples of this study predate the infection). Cell type and time point are not known.

Many counts were recorded for this clonotype. The chain combines TRBV20-1 with TRBJ2-5; 9 positions agree with TRBD2. The CDR3 runs to 17 residues. From germline, CDR1 is DFQATT and CDR2 SNEGSKA (reference sequence). Trimming took 0 bases from V and 1 from J; bases not matched to a gene: 9. The chain's CDR3 is CSARDFGQRGAQETQYF. CDR3 bases: TGCAGTGCTAGAGATTTTGGCCAGCGGGGGGCCCAAGAGACCCAGTACTTC.

This clonotype has ten or more counts. The chain has TRBV27 and TRBJ2-7, with D uncertain. The germline V gene has CDR1 MNHEY and CDR2 SMNVEV (reference sequence). Trimming left V 2 bases short and J 7 bases short, with 15 bases between. The CDR3 contains 14 residues. The CDR3 region is CASSLNTRTFEQYF. The CDR3 DNA reads TGTGCCAGCAGTTTAAATACCCGGACGTTTGAGCAGTACTTC.

As DNA, the CDR3 is TGTGCCAGCAGCTTAACTCTGATGGAGACCCAGTACTTC. This sequence encodes CASSLTLMETQYF. The chain has TRBV11-2 and TRBJ2-5, with D hard to call. This CDR3 has 13 residues. Germline CDR1 is SGHAT and CDR2 is FQNNGV. The ends were cut back, 2 bases at V and 5 bases at J, with 9 bases in the middle.

This rearrangement joins TRBV5-1 to TRBJ1-1; 7 nucleotides match TRBD1. Losses at the gene ends were 7 bases for V and 0 bases for J; bases not matched to a gene: 3. The length of the CDR3 is 13 residues. Germline CDR1 is SGHRS and CDR2 is YFSETQ. Written as DNA, the CDR3 is TGCGCCAGCGGGGGACAGCTGAACACTGAAGCTTTCTTT. Translation gives CASGGQLNTEAFF.

There are many counts of this clonotype. The chain uses TRBV20-1 and TRBJ2-5; TRBD2 matches 7 bases. V shed 6 bases and J 0 bases; nucleotides not matched to a gene: 10. CDR3 length equals 15 residues. Germline CDR1 reads DFQATT; CDR2 reads SNEGSKA (reference sequence). The CDR3 sequence: CSAPAGGGDQETQYF. The CDR3 nucleotides read TGCAGTGCCCCGGCTGGCGGGGGTGACCAAGAGACCCAGTACTTC.

This clonotype was observed at least ten times. The genes are TRBV6-1 and TRBJ1-5; D is perhaps TRBD1 (5 bases). The V gene lost 3 bases and the J gene lost 0 bases, with 18 bases spanning the gap. Germline CDR1 reads MNHNS; CDR2 reads SASEGT. The CDR3 is 18 residues long. The CDR3 nucleotides are TGTGCCAGCAGTGAGGGACCCCGGGAGGGGTATAGCAATCAGCCCCAGCATTTT. Protein: CASSEGPREGYSNQPQHF.

This clonotype appeared many times. The genes are TRBV7-2 and TRBJ2-7; D tentatively fits TRBD1 or TRBD2 (6 bases each). This CDR3 region has 13 residues. Trimming removed 5 bases from V and 7 bases from J, with 15 bases in between. Germline CDR1 and CDR2: SGHTA and FQGNSA. CDR3 region: CASSQQGLQEQYF. As DNA, the CDR3 is TGTGCCAGCAGCCAACAGGGACTTCAAGAGCAGTACTTC.

The chain uses TRBV7-3 and TRBJ2-7; TRBD2 matches at 11 bases. Germline CDR1 and CDR2: SGHTA and FQGTGA. V shed 2 bases, J shed 3 bases, and the junction held 0 bases outside the gene matches. The CDR3 sequence is 14 residues long. CDR3 sequence reads: CASSLLAGGYEQYF. CDR3 coding DNA: TGTGCCAGCAGCTTACTAGCGGGGGGCTACGAGCAGTACTTC.

There are many counts of this clonotype. The chain carries TRBV12-3 or TRBV12-4 and TRBJ2-1, with D uncertain. The CDR3 is 14 amino acids. V dropped 4 bases and J dropped 8 bases, with 15 bases sitting between them. DNA for the CDR3: TGTGCCAGCAGTTATGCAGGATTTGTGGATGAGCAGTTCTTC. Translating it yields CASSYAGFVDEQFF.

The sample holds many counts of this clonotype. As DNA, the CDR3 is TGCGCCAGCAGCTCTAGCGGGGGGGCCGGCGAGCAGTACTTC. This encodes CASSSSGGAGEQYF. The chain is built from TRBV5-1 and TRBJ2-7; TRBD2 aligns across 12 bases. V lost 3 bases and J lost 6; bases outside the gene matches: 4. Germline CDR1 SGHRS, CDR2 YFSETQ. The CDR3 length is 14 residues.

There are many counts of this clonotype. The chain links TRBV5-1 to TRBJ2-7; D call uncertain. Germline assignment: CDR1 SGHRS and CDR2 YFSETQ. The length of the CDR3 is 15 residues. Trimming left V 4 bases short and J 2 bases short, with 16 bases between. The CDR3, as DNA: TGCGCCAGCAGCCCTTCCCCAGGCAACCCCTACGAGCAGTACGTC. It specifies CASSPSPGNPYEQYV.

In this sample, this clonotype turned up many times. The chain uses TRBV7-3 and TRBJ2-2; D might be TRBD1 (5 bases). Germline lookup yields CDR1 SGHTA and CDR2 FQGTGA. V was pared by 5 bases and J by 7 bases, with 23 bases between. The CDR3 covers 17 residues. As DNA, the CDR3 is TGTGCCAGCAGCCCCAAACTAAAGCCAAGGGGCCTCGGGGAGCTGTTTTTT. The encoded protein is CASSPKLKPRGLGELFF.

This clonotype was picked up many times. This sequence joins TRBV7-3 and TRBJ1-1; D ambiguous. From germline, CDR1 is SGHTA and CDR2 FQGTGA. This CDR3 spans 14 amino acids. Trimming left V 2 bases short and J 4 bases short, with 11 bases between. The CDR3 here is CASSLYPGITEAFF. CDR3 nucleotide sequence: TGTGCCAGCAGCTTATACCCTGGGATCACTGAAGCTTTCTTT.

This clonotype was counted ten times or more. The rearrangement joins TRBV7-9 to TRBJ2-1; D might be TRBD1 or TRBD2, each matching 6 bases. This CDR3 is built from 15 residues. Trimming left V 5 bases short and J 0 bases short, with 11 bases between. Germline CDR1 reads SEHNR; CDR2 reads FQNEAQ (reference sequence). Here the CDR3 DNA reads TGTGCCAGCAGCGTGGGGGGCAACTCCTACAATGAGCAGTTCTTC. Its protein is CASSVGGNSYNEQFF.

This chain links TRBV4-2 with TRBJ2-5, with D perhaps matching TRBD1 or TRBD2 (5 bases each). The end of the DNA aligns better with TRBJ2-7, so the J call may be wrong. The CDR3 sequence is 15 residues long. Per the germline V gene, CDR1 is LGHNA and CDR2 is YNFKEQ. The CDR3 sequence: CASSQGGPLGSEQYF. CDR3 DNA: TGTGCCAGCAGCCAAGGGGGACCCTTAGGGAGCGAGCAGTACTTC.

This clonotype was recorded at least ten times. The chain has TRBV20-1 and TRBJ2-3; either TRBD1 or TRBD2 may supply D (6 bases each). This CDR3 is built from 16 residues. Germline CDR1 DFQATT, CDR2 SNEGSKA (reference sequence). V was clipped by 2 bases and J by 2 bases, with 17 bases between them. CDR3 sequence reads: CSARPQRGRHTDTQYF. As DNA, the CDR3 is TGCAGTGCTAGACCCCAGAGGGGGAGGCACACAGATACGCAGTATTTT.

This clonotype occurred a few times. The gene calls are TRBV5-1 and TRBJ1-3; D not certain. Germline V gene data show CDR1 as SGHRS and CDR2 as YFSETQ. The germline V and J ends were trimmed by 1 base and 2 bases, with 10 bases remaining between them. CDR3 size: 15 residues. CDR3 amino acids: CASSLYPGTGNTIYF. The CDR3 DNA follows: TGCGCCAGCAGCTTGTATCCCGGCACTGGAAACACCATATATTTT.

This clonotype came up many times. The J gene is TRBJ1-1, the V gene TRBV20-1; TRBD1 agrees at 8 bases. Germline CDR1 is DFQATT and CDR2 is SNEGSKA (reference sequence). The V and J ends lost 5 bases and 6 bases, in that order; junction bases with no gene match: 11. The length of the CDR3 is 14 residues. As DNA, the CDR3 is TGCAGTGCTCTTCCTTATATACAGGGGGCTGAAGCTTTCTTT. Residues: CSALPYIQGAEAFF.

This clonotype was picked up many times. In nucleotides, the CDR3 is TGTGCCAGCAGACCTGGGACAGGGCCGTTAGAGACCCAGTACTTC. Its protein is CASRPGTGPLETQYF. This sequence joins TRBV6-5 and TRBJ2-5; 9 nucleotides match TRBD1. The V gene's germline CDR1 is MNHEY and CDR2 SVGAGI. V lost 6 bases, J lost 4 bases, and 9 bases stayed unmatched. This CDR3 is built from 15 residues.

This clonotype was seen many times. This chain connects TRBV7-9 to TRBJ2-3, with D hard to call. CDR1 and CDR2 (germline): SEHNR, FQNEAQ (reference sequence). CDR3 size: 14 residues. With 3 bases removed from V and 4 bases from J, the gap between germline ends came to 11 bases. CDR3 in amino acids: CASSLVGVSDTQYF. The CDR3 DNA reads TGTGCCAGCAGCTTGGTTGGGGTTTCAGATACGCAGTATTTT. Variable domain in full (rest from reference TRBV7-9 and TRBJ2-3): DTGVSQNPRHKITKRGQNVTFRCDPISEHNRLYWYRQTLGQGPEFLTYFQNEAQLEKSRLLSDRFSAERPKGSFSTLEIQRTEQGDSAMYLCASSLVGVSDTQYFGPGTRLTVL.

This clonotype occurred many times. The J gene is TRBJ2-1, the V gene TRBV5-6; 7 bases are shared with TRBD2. The germline CDR1 and CDR2 sequences are SGHDT and YYEEEE. The CDR3 length is 16 residues. V gave up 3 bases and J gave up 4 bases; unmatched junction bases: 10. The CDR3 is CASSSTSGTTYNEQFF. CDR3 DNA: TGTGCCAGCAGCTCGACCAGCGGGACTACTTACAATGAGCAGTTCTTC. Filled out from reference TRBV5-6 and TRBJ2-1, the complete variable domain reads DAGVTQSPTHLIKTRGQQVTLRCSPKSGHDTVSWYQQALGQGPQFIFQYYEEEERQRGNFPDRFSGHQFPNYSSELNVNALLLGDSALYLCASSSTSGTTYNEQFFGPGTRLTVL.

This clonotype was seen at least ten times. V gene TRBV6-2 or TRBV6-3 combines with J gene TRBJ1-5, with no clear D. Trimming removed 8 bases from V and 2 bases from J, with 16 bases in between. The CDR3 loop spans 15 amino acids. The germline V gene encodes CDR1 MNHEY and CDR2 SVGEGT. Here the CDR3 reads CASVLGGVGNQPQHF. The CDR3 bases are TGTGCCAGCGTCCTAGGTGGCGTGGGCAATCAGCCCCAGCATTTT.

This clonotype was observed at least ten times. The chain recombines TRBV4-1 with TRBJ2-5; 9 bases line up with TRBD1. Germline lookup yields CDR1 MGHRA and CDR2 YSYEKL. This CDR3 contains 17 residues. Germline trimming cut 1 base from V and 7 bases from J; bases unmatched to any gene: 13. The CDR3 DNA sequence: TGCGCCAGCAGCCAAGCGGGGACAGGGCCCTCAGGGTGGACCCAGTACTTC. It translates to CASSQAGTGPSGWTQYF.

This clonotype occurred a few times. The V gene is TRBV24-1, the J gene TRBJ1-1; tentative D call: TRBD1 (5 bases). With 10 bases removed from V and 1 base from J, the gap between germline ends came to 12 bases. The CDR3 is 13 residues long. Germline V CDR1 and CDR2: KGHDR, SFDVKD. The CDR3 here is CATQGHSNTEAFF. The CDR3 bases are TGTGCCACACAAGGACACTCGAACACTGAAGCTTTCTTT.

The sample holds many counts of this clonotype. The genes are TRBV11-2 and TRBJ1-3; 7 bases align to TRBD1. The CDR3 extends over 16 amino acids. In germline, CDR1 is SGHAT, CDR2 FQNNGV. The V and J ends lost 4 bases and 0 bases, in that order; junction bases with no gene match: 6. The CDR3 loop reads CASSSSDRASGNTIYF. CDR3 nucleotides: TGTGCCAGCAGCTCATCAGACAGGGCCTCTGGAAACACCATATATTTT.

This clonotype was picked up many times. The rearrangement joins TRBV10-3 to TRBJ2-3; 10 bases agree with TRBD1. The germline V gene encodes CDR1 ENHRY and CDR2 SYGVKD. The CDR3 is made up of 15 amino acids. V was pared by 6 bases and J by 4 bases, with 7 bases of the junction left unmatched. The CDR3 DNA reads as TGTGCCATCAGAACCGGGACAGGGGACGCAGATACGCAGTATTTT. This codes for CAIRTGTGDADTQYF.

The V call is TRBV29-1, the J call TRBJ2-3; TRBD2 aligns across 7 bases. Unmatched junction bases numbered 10, after V lost 7 bases and J lost 3 bases. The germline V gene encodes CDR1 SQVTM and CDR2 ANQGSEA. There are 14 residues in the CDR3. CDR3 sequence reads: CSAQRDSRTDTQYF. CDR3 DNA: TGCAGCGCACAGCGGGACTCCCGGACAGATACGCAGTATTTT.